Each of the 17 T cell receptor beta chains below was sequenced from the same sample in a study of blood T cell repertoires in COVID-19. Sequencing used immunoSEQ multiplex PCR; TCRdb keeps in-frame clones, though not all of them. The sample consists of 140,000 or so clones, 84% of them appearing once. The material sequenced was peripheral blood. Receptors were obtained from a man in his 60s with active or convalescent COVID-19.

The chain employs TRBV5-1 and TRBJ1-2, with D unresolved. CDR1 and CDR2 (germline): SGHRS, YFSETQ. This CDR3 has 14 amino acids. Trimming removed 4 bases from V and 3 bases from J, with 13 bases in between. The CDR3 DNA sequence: TGCGCCAGCAGCGTGGGCGGATCTTACTATGGCTACACCTTC. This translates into CASSVGGSYYGYTF.

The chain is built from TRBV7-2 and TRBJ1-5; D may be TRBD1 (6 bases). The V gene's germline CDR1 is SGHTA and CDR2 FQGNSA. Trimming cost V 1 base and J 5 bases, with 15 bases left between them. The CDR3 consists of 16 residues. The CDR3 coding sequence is TGTGCCAGCAGCTTAGGGCAGGGGAACGCCTATCAGCCCCAGCATTTT. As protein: CASSLGQGNAYQPQHF.

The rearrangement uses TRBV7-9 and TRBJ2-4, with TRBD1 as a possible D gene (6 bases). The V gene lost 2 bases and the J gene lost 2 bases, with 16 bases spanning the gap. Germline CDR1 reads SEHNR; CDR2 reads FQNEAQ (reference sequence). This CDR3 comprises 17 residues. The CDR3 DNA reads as TGTGCCAGCAGCTTACCGGCGGTGGGGGCGTCCAAAAACATTCAGTACTTC. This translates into CASSLPAVGASKNIQYF.

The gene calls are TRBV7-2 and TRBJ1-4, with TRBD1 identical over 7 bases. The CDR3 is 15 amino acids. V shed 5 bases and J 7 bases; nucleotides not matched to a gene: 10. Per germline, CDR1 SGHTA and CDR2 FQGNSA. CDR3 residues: CASSLQTGRGEKLFF. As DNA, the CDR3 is TGTGCCAGCAGCCTACAGACAGGGCGAGGTGAAAAACTGTTTTTT. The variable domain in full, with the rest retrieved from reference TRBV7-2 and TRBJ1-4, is GAGVSQSPSNKVTEKGKDVELRCDPISGHTALYWYRQSLGQGLEFLIYFQGNSAPDKSGLPSDRFSAERTGGSVSTLTIQRTQQEDSAVYLCASSLQTGRGEKLFFGSGTQLSVL.

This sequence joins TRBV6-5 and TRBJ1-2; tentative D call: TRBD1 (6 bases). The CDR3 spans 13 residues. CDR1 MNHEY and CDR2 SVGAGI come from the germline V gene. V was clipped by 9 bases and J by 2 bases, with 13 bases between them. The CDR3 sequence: CASTGTRNYGYTF. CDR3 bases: TGTGCCAGTACCGGGACAAGGAACTATGGCTACACCTTC.

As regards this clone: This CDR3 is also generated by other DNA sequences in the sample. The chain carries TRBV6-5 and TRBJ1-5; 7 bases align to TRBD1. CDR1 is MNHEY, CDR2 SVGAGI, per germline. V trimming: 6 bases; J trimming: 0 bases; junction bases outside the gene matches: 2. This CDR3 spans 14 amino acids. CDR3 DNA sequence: TGTGCCAGCAGACGGGACAGTAGCAATCAGCCCCAGCATTTT. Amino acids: CASRRDSSNQPQHF.

CDR3 nucleotide sequence: TGTGCCTGGAGGCCGACTCAGGGAACCAATCAGCCCCAGCATTTT. It encodes CAWRPTQGTNQPQHF. The V and J genes are TRBV30 and TRBJ1-5, with D maybe TRBD1 (5 bases). Trimming shortened V by 3 bases and J by 3 bases, and 15 bases separated the two germline ends. The CDR3 totals 15 residues. In germline, CDR1 is GTSNPN, CDR2 SVGIG (reference sequence).

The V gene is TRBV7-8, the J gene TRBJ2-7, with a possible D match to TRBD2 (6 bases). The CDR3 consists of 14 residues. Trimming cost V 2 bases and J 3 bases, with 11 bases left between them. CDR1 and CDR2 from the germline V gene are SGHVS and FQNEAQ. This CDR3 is CASSLRGNLYEQYF. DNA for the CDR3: TGTGCCAGCAGCTTACGGGGGAACCTCTACGAGCAGTACTTC.

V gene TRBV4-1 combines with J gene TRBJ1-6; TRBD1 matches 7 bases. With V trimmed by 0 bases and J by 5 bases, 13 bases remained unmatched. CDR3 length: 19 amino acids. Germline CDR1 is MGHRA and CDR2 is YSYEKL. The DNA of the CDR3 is TGCGCCAGCAGCCAAGATTTGACAGGGTTGAAAACCGATAATTCACCCCTCCACTTT. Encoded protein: CASSQDLTGLKTDNSPLHF.

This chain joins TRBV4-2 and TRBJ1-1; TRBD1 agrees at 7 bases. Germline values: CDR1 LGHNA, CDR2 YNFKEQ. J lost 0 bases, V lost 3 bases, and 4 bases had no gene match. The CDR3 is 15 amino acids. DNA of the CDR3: TGTGCCAGCAGCCAGACCGGGACAGTGAACACTGAAGCTTTCTTT. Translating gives CASSQTGTVNTEAFF.

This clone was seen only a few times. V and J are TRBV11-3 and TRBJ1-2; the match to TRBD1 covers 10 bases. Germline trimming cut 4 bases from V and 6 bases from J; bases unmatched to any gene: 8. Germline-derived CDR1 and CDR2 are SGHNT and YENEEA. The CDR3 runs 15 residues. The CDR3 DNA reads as TGTGCCAGCAGCTCCGTTGACAGGGGGCGAGATGGCTACACCTTC. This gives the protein CASSSVDRGRDGYTF.

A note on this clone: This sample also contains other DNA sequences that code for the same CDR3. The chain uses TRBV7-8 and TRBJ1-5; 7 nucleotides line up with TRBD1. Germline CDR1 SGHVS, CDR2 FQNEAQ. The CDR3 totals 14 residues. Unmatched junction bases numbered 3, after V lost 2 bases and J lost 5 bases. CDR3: CASSLQGVDQPQHF. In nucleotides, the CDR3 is TGTGCCAGCAGCTTACAGGGGGTGGATCAGCCCCAGCATTTT. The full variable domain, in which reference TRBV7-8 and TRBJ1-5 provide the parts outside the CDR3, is GAGVSQSPRYKVAKRGQDVALRCDPISGHVSLFWYQQALGQGPEFLTYFQNEAQLDKSGLPSDRFFAERPEGSVSTLKIQRTQQEDSAVYLCASSLQGVDQPQHFGDGTRLSIL.

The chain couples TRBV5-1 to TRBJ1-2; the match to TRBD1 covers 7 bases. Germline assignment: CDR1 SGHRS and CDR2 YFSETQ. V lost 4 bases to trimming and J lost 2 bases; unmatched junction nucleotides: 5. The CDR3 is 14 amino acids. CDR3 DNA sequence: TGCGCCAGCAGCCCACAGGGGACGAACTATGGCTACACCTTC. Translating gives CASSPQGTNYGYTF.

CDR3 bases: TGTGCCAGCAGCAACATGGGGGCTAGAGCGAATAAAAAGAGCTCCTACGAGCAGTACGTC. Amino acids: CASSNMGARANKKSSYEQYV. The rearrangement links TRBV21-1 to TRBJ2-7; no DNA check was done on the table's D call, TRBD1. TRBV21-1 is designated a pseudogene. There are 20 residues in the CDR3.

CDR3 sequence reads: CASSLDLAREAFF. CDR3 nucleotide sequence: TGTGCCAGCAGCTTAGATCTCGCCAGAGAAGCTTTCTTT. The rearrangement joins TRBV11-2 to TRBJ1-1, with no clear D. The CDR3 covers 13 residues. CDR1 and CDR2 from the germline V gene are SGHAT and FQNNGV. The ends were cut back, 0 bases at V and 8 bases at J, with 10 bases in the middle.

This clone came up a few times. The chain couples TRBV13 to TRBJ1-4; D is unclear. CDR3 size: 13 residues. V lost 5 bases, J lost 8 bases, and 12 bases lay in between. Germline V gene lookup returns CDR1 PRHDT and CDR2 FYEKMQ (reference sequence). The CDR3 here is CASSARGTEKLFF. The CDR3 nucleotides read TGTGCCAGCAGCGCCCGGGGTACCGAAAAACTGTTTTTT.

As DNA, the CDR3 is TGTGCCAGCAGTGCGGACAGGAGGACTGAAGCTTTCTTT. Translation: CASSADRRTEAFF. This chain connects TRBV28 to TRBJ1-1; 7 bases align to TRBD1. The ends lost 5 bases at V and 5 bases at J; junction bases unmatched: 5. This CDR3 comprises 13 residues. The germline V gene has CDR1 MDHEN and CDR2 SYDVKM.